The clone carrying this T cell receptor beta chain was seen only a few times. The source of the sample is a study of shared T cell receptors in the human thymus. Trimming removed 4 bases from V and 7 bases from J, with 22 bases in between. This CDR3 contains 17 residues. CDR1 is LNHDA and CDR2 is SQIVND in the germline V gene (reference sequence). The data were produced by immunoSEQ multiplex PCR, yet TCRdb's version contains in-frame clones alone and is incomplete. Of some 660,000 clones listed, approximately 89% are singletons. The sample was also reused in another study, on human thymus T cells.

The chain combines TRBV19 with TRBJ1-4; weak D call: TRBD1 (6 bases). Input material: thymocytes. The TCR sequence derives from a boy in the first two years of life with a congenital heart defect. This CDR3 is CASSSGRGSVGGEKLFF. The CDR3 DNA is TGTGCCAGTAGTAGTGGCAGGGGCTCAGTAGGAGGTGAAAAACTGTTTTTT.